A selection of T cell receptor beta chains follows, all from one sample in a study of blood T cell repertoires in COVID-19. The assay was immunoSEQ multiplex PCR, and TCRdb's table has in-frame clones only and misses some. The table lists fewer than 25,000 clones, 87% of them singletons. What was sequenced was peripheral blood. These receptors originate from a human donor with active COVID-19. The donor label of this sample is uncertain. The CDR3 runs from the conserved cysteine through the conserved F or W. A D gene is named only where the DNA matches it firmly. Clone size appears in some rows only: once, few, many, or a class for an expanded clone.

CDR3 protein: CASSIASGSSSQETQYF
CDR3 DNA: TGTGCCAGTAGTATCGCTAGCGGGAGTAGCTCCCAAGAGACCCAGTACTTC
clone size: -
D gene: TRBD2
V gene: TRBV19
J gene: TRBJ2-5

CDR3 protein: CSASSLAGGELFF
CDR3 DNA: TGCAGTGCTAGTTCGCTAGCGGGAGGGGAGCTGTTTTTT
clone size: -
D gene: TRBD2
V gene: TRBV20-1
J gene: TRBJ2-2

CDR3 protein: CVAAGLFNSGANVLTF
CDR3 DNA: TGCGTCGCGGCAGGACTATTTAACTCTGGGGCCAACGTCCTGACTTTC
clone size: once
D gene: -
V gene: TRBV23-1
J gene: TRBJ2-6

CDR3 protein: CSVAAGGGGYTF
CDR3 DNA: TGCAGCGTTGCCGCAGGGGGAGGCGGCTACACCTTC
clone size: -
D gene: TRBD1
V gene: TRBV29-1
J gene: TRBJ1-2

CDR3 protein: CASSPSASGRAGEQYF
CDR3 DNA: TGTGCCAGCTCACCATCGGCTAGCGGGAGGGCCGGAGAGCAGTACTTC
clone size: -
D gene: TRBD2
V gene: TRBV18
J gene: TRBJ2-7

CDR3 protein: CASSASRGGNTGELFF
CDR3 DNA: TGTGCCAGCAGCGCCTCCAGAGGGGGGAACACCGGGGAGCTGTTTTTT
clone size: -
D gene: -
V gene: TRBV9
J gene: TRBJ2-2

CDR3 protein: CASSAGTQQETQYF
CDR3 DNA: TGTGCCAGCAGCGCCGGGACTCAACAAGAGACCCAGTACTTC
clone size: -
D gene: -
V gene: TRBV9
J gene: TRBJ2-5

CDR3 protein: CASSSPGTGLEDTQYF
CDR3 DNA: TGTGCCAGCAGTTCCCCAGGGACAGGTCTTGAAGATACGCAGTATTTT
clone size: -
D gene: TRBD1
V gene: TRBV28
J gene: TRBJ2-3

CDR3 protein: CAWSGGLQETQYF
CDR3 DNA: TGTGCCTGGAGTGGTGGCCTCCAAGAGACCCAGTACTTC
clone size: -
D gene: -
V gene: TRBV30
J gene: TRBJ2-5

CDR3 protein: CASRTQVRPLHF
CDR3 DNA: TGTGCCAGCAGGACACAGGTCCGACCCCTCCACTTT
clone size: -
D gene: -
V gene: TRBV28
J gene: TRBJ1-6

CDR3 protein: CASSLDRGLFGQETQYF
CDR3 DNA: TGTGCCAGCAGCTTGGACAGGGGGCTCTTTGGGCAAGAGACCCAGTACTTC
clone size: -
D gene: TRBD1
V gene: TRBV5-6
J gene: TRBJ2-5

CDR3 protein: CAWTRGLGEKLFF
CDR3 DNA: TGTGCCTGGACAAGGGGGCTAGGGGAAAAACTGTTTTTT
clone size: once
D gene: TRBD1
V gene: TRBV30
J gene: TRBJ1-4

CDR3 protein: CASSRWARGYTF
CDR3 DNA: TGTGCCAGCAGCAGGTGGGCGCGAGGCTACACCTTC
clone size: -
D gene: -
V gene: TRBV21-1
J gene: TRBJ1-2

CDR3 protein: CASSSRYFSGNTIYF
CDR3 DNA: TGTGCCAGTAGTAGCCGGTATTTCTCTGGAAACACCATATATTTT
clone size: -
D gene: -
V gene: TRBV19
J gene: TRBJ1-3

CDR3 protein: CASSQVGQGNTEAFF
CDR3 DNA: TGCGCCAGCAGCCAAGTGGGACAGGGTAACACTGAAGCTTTCTTT
clone size: -
D gene: TRBD1
V gene: TRBV4-3
J gene: TRBJ1-1

CDR3 protein: CASSKNHWTSGSYGELFF
CDR3 DNA: TGTGCCAGCAGCAAAAACCACTGGACTAGCGGGAGTTACGGGGAGCTGTTTTTT
clone size: -
D gene: -
V gene: TRBV21-1
J gene: TRBJ2-2

CDR3 protein: CASSLTPGYLEETQYF
CDR3 DNA: TGTGCCAGCAGCTTGACCCCGGGATACCTGGAAGAGACCCAGTACTTC
clone size: -
D gene: -
V gene: TRBV7-6
J gene: TRBJ2-5

CDR3 protein: CASRDMAHYEQYF
CDR3 DNA: TGTGCCAGCAGAGACATGGCCCACTACGAGCAGTACTTC
clone size: -
D gene: -
V gene: TRBV6-5
J gene: TRBJ2-7

CDR3 protein: CASTRNGGGTEAFF
CDR3 DNA: TGTGCCAGCACCCGTAATGGGGGGGGCACTGAAGCTTTCTTT
clone size: -
D gene: -
V gene: TRBV27
J gene: TRBJ1-1

CDR3 protein: CASSLHPPSAGTNEQFF
CDR3 DNA: TGTGCCAGCAGCTTACACCCCCCGTCCGCGGGTACGAATGAGCAGTTCTTC
clone size: -
D gene: -
V gene: TRBV7-6
J gene: TRBJ2-1

CDR3 protein: CASSHSKTGPDGYTF
CDR3 DNA: TGTGCCAGCAGCCATAGTAAGACAGGGCCCGACGGCTACACCTTC
clone size: -
D gene: TRBD1
V gene: TRBV3-1/TRBV3-2
J gene: TRBJ1-2

CDR3 protein: CASSYSGRGNTEAFF
CDR3 DNA: TGTGCCAGCAGTTACTCGGGGAGAGGGAACACTGAAGCTTTCTTT
clone size: -
D gene: -
V gene: TRBV6-2/TRBV6-3
J gene: TRBJ1-1

CDR3 protein: CASSPPRGSSTDTQYF
CDR3 DNA: TGTGCCAGCAGCCCCCCTAGGGGTAGTAGCACAGATACGCAGTATTTT
clone size: few
D gene: -
V gene: TRBV27
J gene: TRBJ2-3

CDR3 protein: CASSQSGGAFEQYF
CDR3 DNA: TGTGCCAGCAGCCAGAGCGGGGGTGCCTTCGAGCAGTACTTC
clone size: once
D gene: TRBD2
V gene: TRBV3-1/TRBV3-2
J gene: TRBJ2-7

CDR3 protein: CASSESTSGNTEAFF
CDR3 DNA: TGCGCCAGCAGTGAGTCGACCTCAGGGAACACTGAAGCTTTCTTT
clone size: -
D gene: -
V gene: TRBV10-2
J gene: TRBJ1-1

CDR3 protein: CASSLSGYEQYF
CDR3 DNA: TGTGCCAGCAGTTTATCCGGTTACGAGCAGTACTTC
clone size: -
D gene: -
V gene: TRBV27
J gene: TRBJ2-7

CDR3 protein: CASSRDLFSGVKETQYF
CDR3 DNA: TGTGCCAGCAGCCGGGACCTCTTTAGCGGGGTAAAAGAGACCCAGTACTTC
clone size: -
D gene: TRBD2
V gene: TRBV7-9
J gene: TRBJ2-5

CDR3 protein: CASSESYEQYF
CDR3 DNA: TGTGCCAGCAGTGAGTCCTACGAGCAGTACTTC
clone size: -
D gene: -
V gene: TRBV6-6
J gene: TRBJ2-7

CDR3 protein: CASSQGTSGGETQYF
CDR3 DNA: TGTGCCAGCAGCCAAGGGACTAGCGGGGGGGAGACCCAGTACTTC
clone size: -
D gene: TRBD2
V gene: TRBV3-1/TRBV3-2
J gene: TRBJ2-5

CDR3 protein: CASSPTGGYTGELFF
CDR3 DNA: TGTGCTAGCAGCCCGACAGGGGGCTACACCGGGGAGCTGTTTTTT
clone size: -
D gene: TRBD1
V gene: TRBV7-7
J gene: TRBJ2-2

CDR3 protein: CASSYRASGLHYEQYF
CDR3 DNA: TGTGCCAGCAGTTACAGGGCTAGCGGGCTCCACTACGAGCAGTACTTC
clone size: -
D gene: TRBD2
V gene: TRBV6-2/TRBV6-3
J gene: TRBJ2-7

CDR3 protein: CACANSQNYGYTF
CDR3 DNA: TGTGCCTGTGCAAACAGTCAGAACTATGGCTACACCTTC
clone size: -
D gene: -
V gene: TRBV30
J gene: TRBJ1-2

CDR3 protein: CASRSQGATTDSPLHF
CDR3 DNA: TGCGCCAGCAGGTCCCAGGGGGCGACAACCGATTCACCCCTCCACTTT
clone size: -
D gene: TRBD1
V gene: TRBV23-1
J gene: TRBJ1-6

CDR3 protein: CARGGRWGTDTQYF
CDR3 DNA: TGTGCCAGAGGCGGGAGGTGGGGCACAGATACGCAGTATTTT
clone size: -
D gene: TRBD2
V gene: TRBV2
J gene: TRBJ2-3

CDR3 protein: CASSQDFTGKETQYF
CDR3 DNA: TGCGCCAGCAGCCAAGATTTCACAGGAAAAGAGACCCAGTACTTC
clone size: -
D gene: -
V gene: TRBV4-1
J gene: TRBJ2-5

CDR3 protein: CASSNSGGAREQFF
CDR3 DNA: TGCGCCAGCAGCAATAGCGGGGGGGCCCGAGAGCAGTTCTTC
clone size: -
D gene: TRBD2
V gene: TRBV5-1
J gene: TRBJ2-1

CDR3 protein: CASSQDGAGNYGYTF
CDR3 DNA: TGTGCCAGCAGCCAGGATGGGGCCGGTAACTATGGCTACACCTTC
clone size: -
D gene: -
V gene: TRBV4-2
J gene: TRBJ1-2

CDR3 protein: CASSHGTEAFF
CDR3 DNA: TGTGCCAGCAGTCACGGGACTGAAGCTTTCTTT
clone size: -
D gene: -
V gene: TRBV6-5
J gene: TRBJ1-1

CDR3 protein: CASSLASIADEQYF
CDR3 DNA: TGCGCCAGCAGCTTGGCGTCTATTGCGGACGAGCAGTACTTC
clone size: once
D gene: -
V gene: TRBV5-1
J gene: TRBJ2-7

CDR3 protein: CASSLDRRSYNEQFF
CDR3 DNA: TGTGCCAGCAGCTTGGACAGACGCTCCTACAATGAGCAGTTCTTC
clone size: -
D gene: -
V gene: TRBV5-7
J gene: TRBJ2-1